This T cell receptor beta chain was identified during a study of blood T cells in healthy people across ages. Note on this clonotype: What it binds is not known.

Overall study findings and caveats: The study found more naive CD4+ cells and higher diversity in long-lived than aged donors. The study regarded diversity estimates from one million T cells as underestimates.

V lost 5 bases, J lost 7 bases, and 5 bases stayed unmatched. This CDR3 is 13 amino acids long. Germline loops: CDR1 MNHEY, CDR2 SVGAGI. Each donor had 7.5 to 10 milliliters of peripheral blood drawn. Through a sample-barcoded 5' primer and a J-beta primer mix, a second PCR was run for roughly 7 to 12 cycles. TCRdb re-analysed the 5' RACE reads in MiXCR, keeping a single row per CDR3 protein. The sample records about 780,000 distinct CDR3 sequences, about 42% being singletons. The source material was blood. The chain carries TRBV6-5 and TRBJ2-1, with 7 nucleotides matching TRBD1. This receptor was taken from a man aged 80 or over in good health. DNA of the CDR3: TGTGCCAGCAGTGTCAGGGGGACGAATGAGCAGTTCTTC. It codes for CASSVRGTNEQFF.